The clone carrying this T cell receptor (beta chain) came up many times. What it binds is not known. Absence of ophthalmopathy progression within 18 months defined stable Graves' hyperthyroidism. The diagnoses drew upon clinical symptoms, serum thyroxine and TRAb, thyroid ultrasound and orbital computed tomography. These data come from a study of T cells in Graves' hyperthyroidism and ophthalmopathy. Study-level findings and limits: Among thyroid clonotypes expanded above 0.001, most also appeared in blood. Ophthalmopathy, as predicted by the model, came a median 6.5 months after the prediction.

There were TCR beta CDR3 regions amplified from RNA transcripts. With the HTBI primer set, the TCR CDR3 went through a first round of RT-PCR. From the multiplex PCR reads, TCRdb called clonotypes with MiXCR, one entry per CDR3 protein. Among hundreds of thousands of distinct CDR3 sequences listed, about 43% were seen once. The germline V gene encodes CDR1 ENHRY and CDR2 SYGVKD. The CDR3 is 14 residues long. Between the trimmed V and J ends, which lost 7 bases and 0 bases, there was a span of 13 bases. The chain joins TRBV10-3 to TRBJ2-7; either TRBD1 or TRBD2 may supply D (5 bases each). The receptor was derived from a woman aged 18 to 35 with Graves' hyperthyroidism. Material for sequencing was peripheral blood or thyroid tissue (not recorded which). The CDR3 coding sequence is TGTGCCATCACCCCTGGGGACGGCTCCTACGAGCAGTACTTC. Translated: CAITPGDGSYEQYF.